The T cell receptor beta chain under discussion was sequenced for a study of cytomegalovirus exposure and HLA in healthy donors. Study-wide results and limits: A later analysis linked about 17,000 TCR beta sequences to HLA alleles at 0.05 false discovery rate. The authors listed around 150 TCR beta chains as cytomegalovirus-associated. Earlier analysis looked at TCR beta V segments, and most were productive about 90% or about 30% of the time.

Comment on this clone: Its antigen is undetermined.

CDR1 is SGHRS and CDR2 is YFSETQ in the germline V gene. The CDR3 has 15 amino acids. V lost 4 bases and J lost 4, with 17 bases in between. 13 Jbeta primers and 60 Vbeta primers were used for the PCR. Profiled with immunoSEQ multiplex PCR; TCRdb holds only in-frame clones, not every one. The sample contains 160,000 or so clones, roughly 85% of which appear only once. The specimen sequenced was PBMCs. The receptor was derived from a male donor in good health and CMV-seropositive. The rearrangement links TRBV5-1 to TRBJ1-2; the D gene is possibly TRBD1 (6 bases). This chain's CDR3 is CASSAPSGVTYGYTF. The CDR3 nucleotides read TGCGCCAGCAGCGCCCCCTCAGGGGTGACCTATGGCTACACCTTC.